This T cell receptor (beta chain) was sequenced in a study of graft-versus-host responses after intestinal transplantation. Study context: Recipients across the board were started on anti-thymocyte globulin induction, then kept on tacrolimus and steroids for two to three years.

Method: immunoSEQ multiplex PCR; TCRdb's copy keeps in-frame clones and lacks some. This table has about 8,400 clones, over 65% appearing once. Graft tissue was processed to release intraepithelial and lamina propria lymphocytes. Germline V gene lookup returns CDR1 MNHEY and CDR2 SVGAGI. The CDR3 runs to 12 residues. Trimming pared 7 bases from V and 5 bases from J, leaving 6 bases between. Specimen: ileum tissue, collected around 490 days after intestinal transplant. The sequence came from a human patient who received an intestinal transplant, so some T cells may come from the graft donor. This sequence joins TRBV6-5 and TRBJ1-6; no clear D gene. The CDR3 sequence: CASTRNNSPLHF. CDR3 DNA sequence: TGTGCCAGCACCCGAAATAATTCACCCCTCCACTTT.